These 23 T cell receptor beta chains were all obtained from the same sample, sequenced in a study of control samples from healthy donors and cancer patients. Clones were sequenced by immunoSEQ multiplex PCR, and TCRdb holds only the in-frame ones, with some missing. Among some 120,000 clones listed, approximately 90% were seen once. The specimen was blood. These receptors were taken from a man aged 25-40 years in good health.

The chain links TRBV6-6 to TRBJ1-2, with TRBD1 as a possible D gene (6 bases). Per germline, CDR1 MNHNY and CDR2 SVGAGI (reference sequence). CDR3 length: 14 amino acids. Between the trimmed V and J ends, which lost 7 bases and 9 bases, there was a span of 21 bases. The CDR3 region is CASTQRGGVRRYTF. The CDR3 DNA reads as TGTGCCAGCACCCAAAGGGGGGGGGTAAGGCGCTACACCTTC.

The V call is TRBV24-1, the J call TRBJ1-1; a possible D gene is TRBD1 (6 bases). CDR3 size: 14 residues. CDR1 and CDR2 from the germline V gene are KGHDR and SFDVKD. Trimming took 3 bases from V and 4 from J, leaving 11 bases between them. CDR3 DNA: TGTGCCACCAGTGATGGGGGCGGGCCCACTGAAGCTTTCTTT. Translating it yields CATSDGGGPTEAFF.

The CDR3 DNA reads as TGTGCCAGCAGTACGACAGGGAACAATGAGCAGTTCTTC. Encoded protein: CASSTTGNNEQFF. The chain links TRBV7-3 to TRBJ2-1; 7 bases are shared with TRBD1. Looked up from germline, CDR1 is SGHTA and CDR2 is FQGTGA. This CDR3 has 13 residues. J was trimmed by 5 bases and V by 6 bases; bases with no gene match: 4. The variable domain in full, with the rest retrieved from reference TRBV7-3 and TRBJ2-1, is GAGVSQTPSNKVTEKGKYVELRCDPISGHTALYWYRQSLGQGPEFLIYFQGTGAADDSGLPNDRFFAVRPEGSVSTLKIQRTERGDSAVYLCASSTTGNNEQFFGPGTRLTVL.

The CDR3 DNA reads as TGTGCCAGCACCCTAACACGGAACACTGAAGCTTTCTTT. Its translation is CASTLTRNTEAFF. The V call is TRBV11-2, the J call TRBJ1-1; unclear D gene. V lost 7 bases and J 1 base, leaving 10 bases between the germline ends. Germline V gene lookup returns CDR1 SGHAT and CDR2 FQNNGV. CDR3 length: 13 amino acids.

The chain combines TRBV30 with TRBJ2-1; 11 nucleotides agree with TRBD2. Germline V gene sequence: CDR1 GTSNPN, CDR2 SVGIG (reference sequence). The CDR3 totals 13 residues. Losses at the gene ends were 1 base for V and 7 bases for J; bases not matched to a gene: 0. This CDR3 reads CAWSGTSGNEQFF. In DNA form, the CDR3 reads TGTGCCTGGAGTGGGACTAGCGGGAATGAGCAGTTCTTC.

This clone was observed once. V usage is TRBV4-2 and J usage is TRBJ1-2; the D gene is possibly TRBD1 (6 bases). Germline lookup yields CDR1 LGHNA and CDR2 YNFKEQ. The CDR3 runs 14 residues. Trimming pared 0 bases from V and 3 bases from J, leaving 8 bases between. The CDR3 nucleotides read TGTGCCAGCAGCCAAGATAAGGGGGACTATGGCTACACCTTC. Protein product: CASSQDKGDYGYTF.

The chain recombines TRBV10-1 with TRBJ1-2; D is undetermined. Germline V gene lookup returns CDR1 WNHNN and CDR2 SYGVQD (reference sequence). V shed 4 bases and J shed 6 bases, with 9 bases lying between them. The CDR3 extends over 12 amino acids. CDR3 bases: TGCGCCAGCAGTGCAGACCTAAATGGCTACACCTTC. Protein sequence: CASSADLNGYTF.

The chain joins TRBV24-1 to TRBJ1-2; D is perhaps TRBD1 (5 bases). The CDR3 loop spans 13 amino acids. The V end lost 9 bases, the J end lost 4 bases, and 14 bases lay between the germline ends. Germline V lookup: CDR1 KGHDR, CDR2 SFDVKD. The CDR3 loop reads CATGGGDGYGYTF. CDR3 bases: TGTGCCACCGGGGGAGGGGACGGCTATGGCTACACCTTC.

Of note for this clone: Other DNA sequences within the sample encode an identical CDR3. This rearrangement joins TRBV5-1 to TRBJ1-4; D is unresolved. From germline, CDR1 is SGHRS and CDR2 YFSETQ. V lost 1 base and J 0 bases, leaving 4 bases between the germline ends. This CDR3 spans 14 amino acids. CDR3: CASSLTATNEKLFF. In nucleotides, the CDR3 is TGCGCCAGCAGCTTGACAGCAACTAATGAAAAACTGTTTTTT.

Only one count was recorded for this clone. This chain links TRBV3-1 (or the pseudogene TRBV3-2) with TRBJ1-6, with TRBD1 as a possible D gene (5 bases). The V gene's germline CDR1 is LGHDT and CDR2 YNNKEL (reference sequence). The CDR3 spans 14 residues. V was pared by 3 bases and J by 6 bases, with 9 bases between. CDR3 residues: CASSHGQPNSPLHF. In DNA, the CDR3 is TGTGCCAGCAGCCATGGACAACCTAATTCACCCCTCCACTTT.

The chain is built from TRBV18 and TRBJ2-3, with 8 bases that match TRBD2. Trimming took 2 bases from V and 4 from J; bases not matched to a gene: 8. Germline V CDR1 and CDR2: KGHSH, LQKENI. This CDR3 comprises 16 residues. This chain's CDR3 is CASSPSGGVPSDTQYF. The CDR3 region has the DNA TGTGCCAGCTCACCATCGGGGGGGGTCCCGTCAGATACGCAGTATTTT.

The table lists this clone with a few counts. Here the CDR3 reads CASSQGEQTPPLHF. CDR3 nucleotide sequence: TGTGCCAGCAGCCAAGGTGAGCAGACACCACCCCTCCACTTT. The rearrangement uses TRBV3-1 (or the pseudogene TRBV3-2) and TRBJ1-6, with unresolved D. Trimming stripped 1 base from V and 11 bases from J, with 12 bases between. The CDR3 length is 14 residues. The V gene's germline CDR1 is LGHDT and CDR2 YNNKEL (reference sequence).

The chain has TRBV28 and TRBJ1-2; tentative D call: TRBD1 (5 bases). There are 13 residues in the CDR3. Germline V gene sequence: CDR1 MDHEN, CDR2 SYDVKM. V was clipped by 8 bases and J by 6 bases, with 16 bases between them. The CDR3 is CASQRRGLNGYTF. As DNA, the CDR3 is TGTGCCAGCCAGAGGCGGGGGTTGAATGGCTACACCTTC.

J is TRBJ2-2 and V is TRBV5-1; D not resolved. Germline V gene sequence: CDR1 SGHRS, CDR2 YFSETQ. This CDR3 spans 15 amino acids. Trimming cost V 0 bases and J 3 bases, with 9 bases left between them. The CDR3 nucleotides are TGCGCCAGCAGCTTGGGATACCAAGACACCGGGGAGCTGTTTTTT. Its translation is CASSLGYQDTGELFF.

V gene TRBV5-1 combines with J gene TRBJ1-4; D gene ambiguous. CDR1 and CDR2 (germline): SGHRS, YFSETQ. Trimming removed 0 bases at V and 0 bases at J, with 6 bases between. This CDR3 spans 15 amino acids. CDR3 amino acids: CASSLGRATNEKLFF. As DNA, the CDR3 is TGCGCCAGCAGCTTGGGACGGGCAACTAATGAAAAACTGTTTTTT.

V gene TRBV27 combines with J gene TRBJ1-2; unclear D gene. Germline assignment: CDR1 MNHEY and CDR2 SMNVEV (reference sequence). Between the trimmed V and J ends, which lost 9 bases and 8 bases, there was a span of 16 bases. The CDR3 loop spans 12 amino acids. In nucleotides, the CDR3 is TGTGCCAGTGGGAGGTCCTCTTGGGGCTACACCTTC. Translating gives CASGRSSWGYTF.

This rearrangement joins TRBV5-1 to TRBJ2-6; D call uncertain. Germline loops: CDR1 SGHRS, CDR2 YFSETQ. The CDR3 contains 17 residues. Deletions cut 4 bases from V and 0 bases from J, with 14 bases between. DNA for the CDR3: TGCGCCAGCAGCCTTCTTGACCTACGCTCTGGGGCCAACGTCCTGACTTTC. Its translation: CASSLLDLRSGANVLTF.

This chain uses TRBV30 with TRBJ1-4, with no clear D. Between the trimmed V and J ends, which lost 0 bases and 3 bases, there was a span of 8 bases. CDR1 is GTSNPN, CDR2 SVGIG, per germline (reference sequence). The length of the CDR3 is 14 residues. CDR3 residues: CAWSVGGSNEKLFF. As DNA, the CDR3 is TGTGCCTGGAGTGTTGGAGGGTCTAATGAAAAACTGTTTTTT.

V and J are TRBV24-1 and TRBJ2-3; a possible D gene is TRBD2 (6 bases). CDR1 and CDR2 (germline): KGHDR, SFDVKD. The CDR3 covers 14 residues. V dropped 9 bases and J dropped 7 bases, with 19 bases sitting between them. In DNA, the CDR3 is TGTGCCACCTCGATTTCCGGGAGCGAGAATACGCAGTATTTT. The encoded protein is CATSISGSENTQYF.

The chain's CDR3 is CASSIGTSGKETQYF. The CDR3 nucleotides are TGTGCCAGCAGCATCGGGACTAGCGGGAAAGAGACCCAGTACTTC. The chain links TRBV9 to TRBJ2-5; 13 bases agree with TRBD2. Germline V gives CDR1 SGDLS, CDR2 YYNGEE. CDR3 length equals 15 residues. Germline trimming cut 4 bases from V and 3 bases from J; bases unmatched to any gene: 3. The full variable domain, rest sourced from reference TRBV9 and TRBJ2-5, is DSGVTQTPKHLITATGQRVTLRCSPRSGDLSVYWYQQSLDQGLQFLIQYYNGEERAKGNILERFSAQQFPDLHSELNLSSLELGDSALYFCASSIGTSGKETQYFGPGTRLLVL.

This clone was recorded once. V is TRBV9 and J is TRBJ1-2; 8 bases align to TRBD1. The CDR3 loop spans 15 amino acids. With 0 bases clipped from V and 5 bases from J, the junction kept 6 bases outside the gene matches. CDR1 and CDR2 (germline): SGDLS, YYNGEE. DNA for the CDR3: TGTGCCAGCAGCGTAGCTACAGGGGGAACGTATGGCTACACCTTC. Translation gives CASSVATGGTYGYTF.

The chain employs TRBV12-3 or TRBV12-4 and TRBJ2-7; D is perhaps TRBD2 (5 bases). With 1 base removed from V and 2 bases from J, the gap between germline ends came to 6 bases. The CDR3 is 13 amino acids. CDR3 DNA sequence: TGTGCCAGCAGTTTAGGGCGGGCCTACGAGCAGTACTTC. This codes for CASSLGRAYEQYF.

The chain joins TRBV7-3 to TRBJ1-1; D might be TRBD1 (5 bases). Trimming removed 1 base from V and 3 bases from J, with 12 bases in between. The germline V gene has CDR1 SGHTA and CDR2 FQGTGA. CDR3 length: 15 residues. CDR3 amino acids: CASSLSRDRDTEAFF. In DNA, the CDR3 is TGTGCCAGCAGCTTAAGCAGGGACCGAGACACTGAAGCTTTCTTT.